This T cell receptor beta chain was retrieved from a study of blood T cell repertoires in COVID-19 (dated by TCRdb to 2018 to 2021). A note on the overall study: The collaborator samples originated in the United States, Italy and Spain and spanned the acute and convalescent phases of COVID-19. The material from the prospective study consisted of cDNA or gDNA derived from T cells, B-cell-depleted T cells, or PBMCs. The dataset comprised deeply sampled blood TCRbeta repertoires from subjects exposed to, actively infected with, or recovered from COVID-19. A freely available public database, intended as a resource for researchers studying the immune response to SARS-CoV-2, is where the repertoires were released. The samples were drawn from the first 160 participants of the ongoing ImmuneRACE study and from over 950 subjects provided by 6 global collaborators. Nearly every sample came with metadata listing a de-identified subject ID, COVID-19 status, age in years and sex. Where available, HLA class I and class II types were obtained from metadata supplied by the sample provider rather than from assay-based typing. Points the paper makes about the study in general: The quantity of clinical and demographic metadata differed by source and by participant and was supplied without curation.

The collaborating institutions used their own protocols to collect whole blood in K2EDTA tubes. Collaborator samples were shipped for TCRbeta analysis as frozen whole blood, isolated PBMCs, or DNA extracted from either sample type. TCRbeta CDR3 regions were amplified from genomic DNA using the immunoSEQ Assay, a bias-controlled multiplex PCR. The original pipeline was this. Within the assay, amplification of reference gene primers was used to estimate how many nucleated cells each sample contained. Sequence reads were collapsed and filtered to measure the absolute abundance of every unique TCRbeta CDR3 rearrangement. Productive Simpson clonality was computed per sample as the square root of Simpson's diversity index over productive rearrangements. TCRdb obtained this table from immuneACCESS and retained in-frame rearrangements with V and J assigned. These tables miss some clones; where compared with another copy, unresolved V genes account for less than half of the shortfall, and the remainder is unexplained. That table is the source of V, J and clone size, and D and trimming were worked out from the DNA. Across this sample there are some 96,000 clones, with about nine tenths seen only once. Around 2.1% of the sample belongs to the ten largest clones.

Reading the germline V gene (reference sequence) gives CDR1 LNHDA and CDR2 SQIVND. The CDR3, cysteine through phenylalanine, is 15 amino acids long. Of the read, only the CDR3 DNA is kept; its 45 bases are in frame from base 1. Trimming costs V 0 bases and J 6 bases, and their ends lie 12 bases apart. Concerning this clone: It has no known antigen specificity. Per-base qualities were not stored, and no clone one base away is much larger.

Material: peripheral blood. The chain was built from TRBV19 and TRBJ2-1; the best D guess is TRBD1, with 5 bases matching. This sequence originates from a man aged 50 or older with active COVID-19. The CDR3 is CASSIDETDSNEQFF. At the DNA level, the sequence is TGTGCCAGTAGTATAGACGAGACAGACAGCAATGAGCAGTTCTTC.